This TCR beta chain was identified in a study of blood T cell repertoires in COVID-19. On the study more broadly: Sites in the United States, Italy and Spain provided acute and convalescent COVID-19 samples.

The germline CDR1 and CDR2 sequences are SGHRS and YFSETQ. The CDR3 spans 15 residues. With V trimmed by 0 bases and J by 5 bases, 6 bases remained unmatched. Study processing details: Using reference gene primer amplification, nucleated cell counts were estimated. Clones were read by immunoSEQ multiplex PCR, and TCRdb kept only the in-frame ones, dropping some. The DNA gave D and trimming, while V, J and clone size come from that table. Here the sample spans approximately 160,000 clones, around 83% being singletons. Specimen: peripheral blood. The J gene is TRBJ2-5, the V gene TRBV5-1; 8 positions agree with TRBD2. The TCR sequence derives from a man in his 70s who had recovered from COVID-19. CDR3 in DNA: TGCGCCAGCAGCTTGGAGCGGGGGCCGGGGGAGACCCAGTACTTC. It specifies CASSLERGPGETQYF.